This T cell receptor beta chain was captured by sequencing in a study of blood T cell repertoires in COVID-19. Study background: Researchers got acute and convalescent COVID-19 samples from the United States, Italy and Spain. The cDNA or gDNA used as material had been derived from T cells, B-cell-depleted T cells, or PBMCs.

Germline-derived CDR1 and CDR2 are MNHEY and SVGAGI. The V and J ends lost 5 bases and 5 bases, in that order; junction bases with no gene match: 7. This CDR3 region has 15 residues. How the authors handled the data: How many nucleated cells were present was estimated from reference gene primer amplification. Here immunoSEQ multiplex PCR was the method, and the copy in TCRdb shows in-frame clones only, minus some. D and trimming were read from the DNA, whereas the V and J calls and clone size are those reported in that table. This sample yields fewer than 350,000 clones, of which 88% are seen a single time; 1.6% belongs to the top ten.

The receptor was derived from a woman aged 25 to 39 with COVID-19, enrolled during active disease. This chain joins TRBV6-5 and TRBJ1-4, with 8 positions matching TRBD1. Sequencing used peripheral blood. The DNA of the CDR3 is TGTGCCAGCAGTCCGCAGACAGGGGTGAATGAAAAACTGTTTTTT. Amino acid sequence: CASSPQTGVNEKLFF.